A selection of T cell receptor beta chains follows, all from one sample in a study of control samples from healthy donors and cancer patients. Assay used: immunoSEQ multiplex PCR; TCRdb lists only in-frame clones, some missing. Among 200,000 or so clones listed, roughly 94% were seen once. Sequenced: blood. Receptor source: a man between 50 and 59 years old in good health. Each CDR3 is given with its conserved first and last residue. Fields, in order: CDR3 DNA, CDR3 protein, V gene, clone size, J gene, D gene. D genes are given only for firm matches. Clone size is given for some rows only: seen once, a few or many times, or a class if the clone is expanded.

DNA: TGTGCCAGCAGCCAAGCCGGGGGGCCAGATACGCAGTATTTT
CDR3: CASSQAGGPDTQYF
V: TRBV3-1/TRBV3-2
size: NA
J: TRBJ2-3
D: NA

DNA: TGTGCCAGCAGTGGATCGCCGGCAGGAGCTAACTATGGCTACACCTTC
CDR3: CASSGSPAGANYGYTF
V: TRBV6-1
size: NA
J: TRBJ1-2
D: NA

DNA: TGTGCCAGTAAGGAGGGGTACTTCCCCCAGCATTTT
CDR3: CASKEGYFPQHF
V: TRBV19
size: NA
J: TRBJ1-5
D: NA

DNA: TGTGCCAGCAGTCCTGGACAGGGATTGCATGGCTACACCTTC
CDR3: CASSPGQGLHGYTF
V: TRBV28
size: NA
J: TRBJ1-2
D: TRBD1

DNA: TGTGCCAGCAGCCAAGAGACCGCGATAAGCACTGAAGCTTTCTTT
CDR3: CASSQETAISTEAFF
V: TRBV3-1/TRBV3-2
size: NA
J: TRBJ1-1
D: NA

DNA: TGTGCCAGCAGCTTAGGGGTCGGGGGCTACTATGGCTACACCTTC
CDR3: CASSLGVGGYYGYTF
V: TRBV11-2
size: NA
J: TRBJ1-2
D: NA

DNA: TGCGCCAGCAGCCTCAGTGAGGGCAATCAGCCCCAGCATTTT
CDR3: CASSLSEGNQPQHF
V: TRBV4-1
size: NA
J: TRBJ1-5
D: NA

DNA: TGTGCCAGCAGTTTAGCAACAGGGGTCTATGGCTACACCTTC
CDR3: CASSLATGVYGYTF
V: TRBV28
size: NA
J: TRBJ1-2
D: TRBD1

DNA: TGTGCCAGCAGTTTGGAGAATGAAGCTTTCTTT
CDR3: CASSLENEAFF
V: TRBV6-6
size: NA
J: TRBJ1-1
D: NA

DNA: TGTGCCAGCAGCCTTTCTAGCGGGGGTTTCGCCGGGGAGCTGTTTTTT
CDR3: CASSLSSGGFAGELFF
V: TRBV27
size: NA
J: TRBJ2-2
D: TRBD2

DNA: TGTGCCAGTAGTTTCATGGGGGCCGGAGGAGGCTACACCTTC
CDR3: CASSFMGAGGGYTF
V: TRBV19
size: NA
J: TRBJ1-2
D: NA

DNA: TGCAGCGCTGCAGGTGGGGTGGGCTATGGCTACACCTTC
CDR3: CSAAGGVGYGYTF
V: TRBV29-1
size: NA
J: TRBJ1-2
D: NA

DNA: TGTGCCAGCAGTCCCCCGGTGGGACAGGGGGCGACTAATGAAAAACTGTTTTTT
CDR3: CASSPPVGQGATNEKLFF
V: TRBV6-6
size: NA
J: TRBJ1-4
D: TRBD1

DNA: TGTGCCAGCAGCTCCCAGCAGCAAGAGACCCAGTACTTC
CDR3: CASSSQQQETQYF
V: TRBV11-2
size: once
J: TRBJ2-5
D: NA

DNA: TGTGCCAGCAGCTTACAGGGGTCGAGTGGCTACACCTTC
CDR3: CASSLQGSSGYTF
V: TRBV7-9
size: once
J: TRBJ1-2
D: NA

DNA: TGCACCAGCAGCCAAGACGACAGGGACCTCCGCCTGCAAGAGACCCAGTACTTC
CDR3: CTSSQDDRDLRLQETQYF
V: TRBV1
size: NA
J: TRBJ2-5
D: NA

DNA: TGCGCCAGCAGCTGGCAGGGTTCACCCTCAACTAATGAAAAACTGTTTTTT
CDR3: CASSWQGSPSTNEKLFF
V: TRBV5-1
size: NA
J: TRBJ1-4
D: NA

DNA: TGTGCCAGCAGCTTAACCGGGGAGTGGCATCAGCCCCAGCATTTT
CDR3: CASSLTGEWHQPQHF
V: TRBV7-2
size: NA
J: TRBJ1-5
D: NA

DNA: TGTGCCAGCAGCTTAGGGATGGGTGAGCAGTTCTTC
CDR3: CASSLGMGEQFF
V: TRBV11-2
size: NA
J: TRBJ2-1
D: NA

DNA: TGTGCCAGTAGTATACCCGGGACACTTCCTGGCGGCTATGGCTACACCTTC
CDR3: CASSIPGTLPGGYGYTF
V: TRBV19
size: NA
J: TRBJ1-2
D: NA

DNA: TGCGCCAGCAGTGAGTCGACAGGTTCCGCAGATACGCAGTATTTT
CDR3: CASSESTGSADTQYF
V: TRBV10-1
size: NA
J: TRBJ2-3
D: NA

DNA: TGTGCCAGCAGCCCACATTTTGGTAACGAGCAGTACTTC
CDR3: CASSPHFGNEQYF
V: TRBV7-2
size: NA
J: TRBJ2-7
D: NA

DNA: TGTGCCAGCAGTCAACAGGGGGTGCATTACGATGAGCAGTTCTTC
CDR3: CASSQQGVHYDEQFF
V: TRBV28
size: NA
J: TRBJ2-1
D: TRBD1

DNA: TGTGCCAGCAGTTATGGGATAGAAGAGCTCTCACCCCTCCACTTT
CDR3: CASSYGIEELSPLHF
V: TRBV6-5
size: NA
J: TRBJ1-6
D: NA

DNA: TGCAGCGTTGTGGGGTACCAAGAGACCCAGTACTTC
CDR3: CSVVGYQETQYF
V: TRBV29-1
size: NA
J: TRBJ2-5
D: NA

DNA: TGTGCCACGGGGTCGGACCTTAACTATGGCTACACCTTC
CDR3: CATGSDLNYGYTF
V: TRBV3-1/TRBV3-2
size: once
J: TRBJ1-2
D: NA

DNA: TGTGCCAGCTCACCAACCAAAGGGACCCAAGAGACCCAGTACTTC
CDR3: CASSPTKGTQETQYF
V: TRBV18
size: NA
J: TRBJ2-5
D: NA

DNA: TGTGCCAGCAGCTTGGAGGCGGATTTAGAGCTCGCACCCCTCCACTTT
CDR3: CASSLEADLELAPLHF
V: TRBV5-4
size: NA
J: TRBJ1-6
D: NA

DNA: TGTGCCAGCAGCCCACAACCAGGGATCTCTGGAAACACCATATATTTT
CDR3: CASSPQPGISGNTIYF
V: TRBV7-9
size: NA
J: TRBJ1-3
D: NA

DNA: TGTGCCAGCAGCCACGACGGGTACGGCTACACCTTC
CDR3: CASSHDGYGYTF
V: TRBV12-3/TRBV12-4
size: NA
J: TRBJ1-2
D: NA

DNA: TGTGCCAGCAGCCTCACCGAGGGCTCATACGAGCAGTACTTC
CDR3: CASSLTEGSYEQYF
V: TRBV6-5
size: NA
J: TRBJ2-7
D: NA

DNA: TGTGCCAGCAGCCCGGATAGCCCGACAGGGACCAGCTTC
CDR3: CASSPDSPTGTSF
V: TRBV5-4
size: NA
J: TRBJ1-2
D: TRBD1

DNA: TGTGCCAGCAGCGTAGTTGTAGGACCTCCCCCCACTGAAGCTTTCTTT
CDR3: CASSVVVGPPPTEAFF
V: TRBV9
size: NA
J: TRBJ1-1
D: NA

DNA: TGTGCCTGGAGCGTCCTTTCCACAGGGGATGGCTACACCTTC
CDR3: CAWSVLSTGDGYTF
V: TRBV30
size: NA
J: TRBJ1-2
D: TRBD1

DNA: TGTGCCAGCAGCGTAGGGGTAGGGGGCACCGAAAACATTCAGTACTTC
CDR3: CASSVGVGGTENIQYF
V: TRBV9
size: NA
J: TRBJ2-4
D: TRBD1

DNA: TGTGCCTCTAGGGCCGGACTCCGCTCCTACAATGAGCAGTTCTTC
CDR3: CASRAGLRSYNEQFF
V: TRBV19
size: NA
J: TRBJ2-1
D: NA

DNA: TGCAGCGTTGAAGGGGCAGGGATGGTAGGGGAAAAACTGTTTTTT
CDR3: CSVEGAGMVGEKLFF
V: TRBV29-1
size: NA
J: TRBJ1-4
D: NA

DNA: TGTGCCAGCAGTGAGGGCATAGCGGGGGAGACCCAGTACTTC
CDR3: CASSEGIAGETQYF
V: TRBV2
size: NA
J: TRBJ2-5
D: TRBD2

DNA: TGTGCCAGCAGCAGATACGGGGAGCTGTTTTTT
CDR3: CASSRYGELFF
V: TRBV11-3
size: NA
J: TRBJ2-2
D: NA

DNA: TGCGCCAGCAGCCCGACACCCACCGGCGGAGGGGACACCATATATTTT
CDR3: CASSPTPTGGGDTIYF
V: TRBV5-1
size: few
J: TRBJ1-3
D: NA

DNA: TGTGCCAGCAGTCTGGGACTAGCGGGGGCCTCCTACGAGCAGTACTTC
CDR3: CASSLGLAGASYEQYF
V: TRBV5-4
size: once
J: TRBJ2-7
D: TRBD2

DNA: TGCGCCAGCAGCTCCGACAGGGGCGGCGGCTACACCTTC
CDR3: CASSSDRGGGYTF
V: TRBV5-1
size: once
J: TRBJ1-2
D: TRBD1

DNA: TGTGCCAGCAGTTCGACAAGTACCGGGACAGGAGCGGAGGATTTCTTT
CDR3: CASSSTSTGTGAEDFF
V: TRBV28
size: NA
J: TRBJ1-1
D: TRBD1

DNA: TGCGCCAGCAGCCCCTTAGCGGGGGGGCCAAGAAATGAGCAGTTCTTC
CDR3: CASSPLAGGPRNEQFF
V: TRBV5-1
size: NA
J: TRBJ2-1
D: TRBD2

DNA: TGTGCCAGCAGTGTAGAGGAGACCCAGTACTTC
CDR3: CASSVEETQYF
V: TRBV2
size: NA
J: TRBJ2-5
D: NA

DNA: TGTGCCAGCAGCCCAAATTATGGCTACACCTTC
CDR3: CASSPNYGYTF
V: TRBV5-8
size: NA
J: TRBJ1-2
D: NA

DNA: TGTGCCAGCAGCTTGTGGACAACTAATGAAAAACTGTTTTTT
CDR3: CASSLWTTNEKLFF
V: TRBV5-4
size: once
J: TRBJ1-4
D: NA

DNA: TGTGCCAGCAGCACCGGGCCCCTCTACGAGCAGTACTTC
CDR3: CASSTGPLYEQYF
V: TRBV11-3
size: NA
J: TRBJ2-7
D: NA

DNA: TGTGCCAGCAGCTTATTGGCAGCTGAAGCTTTCTTT
CDR3: CASSLLAAEAFF
V: TRBV5-6
size: NA
J: TRBJ1-1
D: NA

DNA: TGTGCCAGCAGCCAAGATCTGGGACGACGGAGCGAGCAGTACTTC
CDR3: CASSQDLGRRSEQYF
V: TRBV4-2
size: NA
J: TRBJ2-7
D: NA

DNA: TGTGCCAGCAGCCCCGGGATTTTCGACACTGAAGCTTTCTTT
CDR3: CASSPGIFDTEAFF
V: TRBV9
size: NA
J: TRBJ1-1
D: NA

DNA: TGTGCCAGCAGTTACGGGACAGGGGGCTTGACTGAAGCTTTCTTT
CDR3: CASSYGTGGLTEAFF
V: TRBV6-5
size: NA
J: TRBJ1-1
D: TRBD1

DNA: TGTGCCAGTAGTATAGATGGTGACACTGAAGCTTTCTTT
CDR3: CASSIDGDTEAFF
V: TRBV19
size: NA
J: TRBJ1-1
D: NA